This T cell receptor beta chain was sequenced in a study of cytotoxic CD8 clonotypes in ibrutinib-treated CLL. Across the study: After treatment lasting a median approximately eleven months, range 6 to 36, response samples were collected.

Germline V lookup: CDR1 SGHDT, CDR2 YYEEEE. The CDR3 has 16 residues. The germline V and J ends were trimmed by 3 bases and 0 bases, with 16 bases remaining between them. The table came from immunoSEQ multiplex PCR; TCRdb's copy has only in-frame clones and leaves some out. The table shows 110,000 to 150,000 clones, with approximately 81% occurring only once. The clonotype originates from a human donor with chronic lymphocytic leukemia. This chain links TRBV5-6 with TRBJ2-7, with D possibly matching TRBD2 (5 bases). The sample here was PBMCs, taken after 12 months of ibrutinib treatment. The CDR3 DNA is TGTGCCAGCAGCTATACAAAGGGAGTTCTCTCCTACGAGCAGTACTTC. Protein sequence: CASSYTKGVLSYEQYF.